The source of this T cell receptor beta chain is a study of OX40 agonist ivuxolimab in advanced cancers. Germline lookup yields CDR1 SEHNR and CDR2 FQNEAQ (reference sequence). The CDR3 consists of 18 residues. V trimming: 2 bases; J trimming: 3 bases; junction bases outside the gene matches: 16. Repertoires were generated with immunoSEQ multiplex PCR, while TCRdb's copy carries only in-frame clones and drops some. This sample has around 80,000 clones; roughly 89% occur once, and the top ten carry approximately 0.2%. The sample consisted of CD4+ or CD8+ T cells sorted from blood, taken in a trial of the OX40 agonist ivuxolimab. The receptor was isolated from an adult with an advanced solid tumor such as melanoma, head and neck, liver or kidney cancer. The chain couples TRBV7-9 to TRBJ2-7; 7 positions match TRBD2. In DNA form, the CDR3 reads TGTGCCAGCAGCTTACTTGGAGGGGTGGGGACTATAGGCTACGAGCAGTACTTC. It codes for CASSLLGGVGTIGYEQYF.